This T cell receptor beta chain was captured by sequencing in a study of patients and donors after allogeneic stem cell transplantation. TCRdb recomputed calls from the RT-PCR reads with MiXCR, one row per CDR3 protein. The data show roughly 880,000 distinct CDR3 sequences, about 20% seen once. This clonotype was observed a few times. There are 11 residues in the CDR3. V was clipped by 5 bases and J by 11 bases, with 10 bases between them. Input material: blood, either unsorted or a sorted T cell fraction (not recorded which). This chain joins TRBV12-3 or TRBV12-4 and TRBJ1-5; D unresolved. The origin of this receptor is a human donor who was either an allogeneic HSCT recipient or a stem cell or donor lymphocyte infusion donor (not recorded which). It is not recorded whose cells these are; they may come from a transplant donor. The DNA for the CDR3 is TGTGCCAGCAGTCAGAGTTCGGCCCAGCATTTT. It specifies CASSQSSAQHF.